This T cell receptor (beta chain) appears in the sequencing data of a study of T cell changes during pregnancy in multiple sclerosis. The CDR3 totals 14 residues. The V end was cut by 1 base, the J end by 4 bases, with 10 bases between. Germline CDR1 and CDR2: SGHVS and FQNEAQ. Some clones are missing from TCRdb's copy, which holds only in-frame ones; the method was immunoSEQ multiplex PCR. The table records around 33,000 clones, about 90% of them present only once. The chain employs TRBV7-8 and TRBJ1-2; TRBD1 is a possible D gene (6 bases). Sequencing was performed on CD4+ T cells from peripheral blood mononuclear cells, taken after pregnancy. This clonotype was sampled from a female donor with multiple sclerosis, enrolled in a pregnancy study. CDR3: CASSLEGQRYGYTF. The CDR3 DNA follows: TGTGCCAGCAGCTTAGAGGGACAACGCTATGGCTACACCTTC.